This entry lists 5 T cell receptor beta chains sequenced from one sample in a study of cytomegalovirus exposure and HLA in healthy donors. PCR was performed using 60 Vbeta and 13 Jbeta primers. Produced via immunoSEQ multiplex PCR; TCRdb's table is partial and in-frame only. The sample carries over 200,000 clones, nearly 80% recorded once. The specimen was PBMCs. The receptor source for this set is a male donor in good health and CMV-seronegative.

The chain is built from TRBV9 and TRBJ2-2; TRBD1 aligns across 10 bases. The germline CDR1 and CDR2 sequences are SGDLS and YYNGEE. The CDR3 has 15 amino acids. J was trimmed by 7 bases and V by 4 bases; bases with no gene match: 7. CDR3 sequence reads: CASSFRQGAVGELFF. The DNA of the CDR3 is TGTGCCAGCAGCTTCCGACAGGGGGCCGTCGGGGAGCTGTTTTTT.

The gene calls are TRBV14 and TRBJ1-1; possibly TRBD1 for D (6 bases). The germline V gene encodes CDR1 SGHDN and CDR2 FVKESK. Trimming took off 4 bases at V and 5 bases at J, with 11 bases between the two ends. The CDR3 consists of 13 residues. The CDR3 nucleotides are TGTGCCAGCAGCCCTACAGGGCTGACTGAAGCTTTCTTT. Amino acid sequence: CASSPTGLTEAFF.

The rearrangement links TRBV4-2 to TRBJ2-7, with 9 positions matching TRBD2. From germline, CDR1 is LGHNA and CDR2 YNFKEQ. Trimming took 0 bases from V and 0 from J; bases not matched to a gene: 9. This CDR3 is 18 amino acids long. Here the CDR3 DNA reads TGTGCCAGCAGCCAAGACCTGGCCCGACTAGCGGCCTCCTACGAGCAGTACTTC. Protein product: CASSQDLARLAASYEQYF.

V usage is TRBV6-5 and J usage is TRBJ1-1; possible D gene TRBD1, 5 bases. Looked up from germline, CDR1 is MNHEY and CDR2 is SVGAGI. This CDR3 comprises 14 residues. V dropped 6 bases and J dropped 7 bases, with 18 bases sitting between them. The CDR3 sequence is CASSPTYRSNEAFF. DNA of the CDR3: TGTGCCAGCAGCCCGACTTACAGGAGTAATGAAGCTTTCTTT.

This clone was detected only a few times. The chain recombines TRBV7-8 with TRBJ2-7, with 7 bases fitting TRBD1. The germline gives CDR1 SGHVS, CDR2 FQNEAQ. CDR3 length equals 12 residues. V lost 3 bases and J lost 6; bases outside the gene matches: 2. CDR3 nucleotide sequence: TGTGCCAGCAGCTTTCCAGGGGGCGAGCAGTACTTC. Translating it yields CASSFPGGEQYF.